Below are 23 T cell receptor beta chains sequenced from a single sample in a study of blood T cell repertoires in COVID-19 (dated by TCRdb to about 2020). The library was produced with the immunoSEQ multiplex PCR assay. TCRdb holds this immuneACCESS table with in-frame rearrangements only. Some clones are missing; in checked studies, unresolved V genes explain under half, and the rest has no known cause. For this sample the table gives 200,000 or so clones, of which about 78% were detected only once. The ten largest clones capture less than 7% of the sample. The sequenced sample was peripheral blood. The origin of the receptors is an older woman with acute or convalescent COVID-19.

This clone was counted between two and nine times. The rearrangement uses TRBV19 and TRBJ2-1, with 7 bases aligning to TRBD2. This CDR3 has 14 residues. Germline-derived CDR1 and CDR2 are LNHDA and SQIVND (reference sequence). J gave up 7 bases and V 4 bases, and 7 bases lay outside the gene matches. The CDR3 sequence is CASSSGRRENEQFF. DNA of the CDR3: TGTGCCAGTAGTAGCGGGAGAAGAGAAAATGAGCAGTTCTTC.

This chain uses TRBV28 with TRBJ2-2; TRBD2 aligns across 15 bases. This CDR3 contains 20 residues. Germline CDR1 reads MDHEN; CDR2 reads SYDVKM. J lost 4 bases, V lost 4 bases, and 13 bases had no gene match. The CDR3 sequence: CASSSTGTSGRPYATGELFF. The DNA of the CDR3 is TGTGCCAGCAGTTCAACCGGGACTAGCGGGAGGCCTTACGCCACCGGGGAGCTGTTTTTT.

The V gene is TRBV5-4, the J gene TRBJ2-2; 10 bases are a match to TRBD2. The CDR3 is made up of 17 amino acids. Germline assignment: CDR1 SGHNT and CDR2 YYREEE (reference sequence). The junction had 11 bases not matched to a gene; V was cut back by 4 bases and J by 5 bases. The CDR3 DNA sequence: TGTGCCAGCAGCAACCCCCCTCTAGCGGGAGTTACCGGGGAGCTGTTTTTT. This encodes CASSNPPLAGVTGELFF. The full variable domain, in which reference TRBV5-4 and TRBJ2-2 provide the parts outside the CDR3, is ETGVTQSPTHLIKTRGQQVTLRCSSQSGHNTVSWYQQALGQGPQFIFQYYREEENGRGNFPPRFSGLQFPNYSSELNVNALELDDSALYLCASSNPPLAGVTGELFFGEGSRLTVL.

The chain has TRBV29-1 and TRBJ1-2; 8 nucleotides agree with TRBD1. V lost 6 bases to trimming and J lost 7 bases; unmatched junction nucleotides: 4. The CDR3 has 11 amino acids. The germline gives CDR1 SQVTM, CDR2 ANQGSEA. CDR3 bases: TGCAGCGTCCCGGACAGGGTTGGCTACACCTTC. Its translation: CSVPDRVGYTF.

J is TRBJ2-6 and V is TRBV7-9, with 8 bases matching TRBD1. The junction had 9 bases not matched to a gene; V was cut back by 6 bases and J by 2 bases. The CDR3 totals 17 residues. Germline V gene lookup returns CDR1 SEHNR and CDR2 FQNEAQ (reference sequence). CDR3 sequence: CASRLTGGVTGANVLTF. The CDR3 DNA is TGTGCCAGCAGACTAACAGGGGGAGTGACTGGGGCCAACGTCCTGACTTTC. The entire variable domain, with the rest obtained from reference TRBV7-9 and TRBJ2-6, is as follows: DTGVSQNPRHKITKRGQNVTFRCDPISEHNRLYWYRQTLGQGPEFLTYFQNEAQLEKSRLLSDRFSAERPKGSFSTLEIQRTEQGDSAMYLCASRLTGGVTGANVLTFGAGSRLTVL.

The V call is TRBV28, the J call TRBJ2-1; 13 bases agree with TRBD2. Germline CDR1 reads MDHEN; CDR2 reads SYDVKM. This CDR3 comprises 18 residues. With V trimmed by 4 bases and J by 2 bases, 8 bases remained unmatched. CDR3 DNA: TGTGCCAGCAGTTCGGGACTAGCGGGAACCCCCCCCTACAATGAGCAGTTCTTC. Its translation is CASSSGLAGTPPYNEQFF.

This chain joins TRBV7-2 and TRBJ1-4, with 9 bases identical to TRBD1. Per germline, CDR1 SGHTA and CDR2 FQGNSA. V lost 0 bases, J lost 10 bases, and 9 bases stayed unmatched. The CDR3 contains 16 residues. For the CDR3, the DNA is TGTGCCAGCAGCTTAGCGCCCGGGACAGGGTCAGGAAAACTGTTTTTT. Its protein product is CASSLAPGTGSGKLFF.

CDR3 sequence reads: CASSPRQAAPNTIYF. The DNA for the CDR3 is TGTGCCAGCAGCCCCCGACAGGCGGCTCCAAACACCATATATTTT. This sequence joins TRBV5-4 and TRBJ1-3, with a possible D match to TRBD1 (6 bases). CDR1 is SGHNT, CDR2 YYREEE, per germline (reference sequence). The V gene lost 4 bases and the J gene lost 6 bases, with 17 bases spanning the gap. The CDR3 is 15 amino acids.

The chain combines TRBV7-2 with TRBJ2-1; TRBD2 aligns across 7 bases. The CDR3 extends over 12 amino acids. The J segment lost 9 bases and the V segment lost 5 bases, leaving 4 bases of the junction unmatched. Germline V gives CDR1 SGHTA, CDR2 FQGNSA. The CDR3 coding sequence is TGTGCCAGCAGCAACTGGGGGGGTGAGCAGTTCTTC. The encoded protein is CASSNWGGEQFF.

The chain links TRBV20-1 to TRBJ2-1; D gene ambiguous. The CDR3 has 11 residues. The V gene lost 4 bases and the J gene lost 6 bases, with 7 bases spanning the gap. The germline gives CDR1 DFQATT, CDR2 SNEGSKA (reference sequence). DNA of the CDR3: TGCAGTGCTACTTCGGGCAATGAGCAGTTCTTC. This sequence encodes CSATSGNEQFF.

The CDR3 reads CASSLEWGQGQETQYF. DNA for the CDR3: TGTGCCAGCAGCCTGGAGTGGGGACAGGGACAAGAGACCCAGTACTTC. The rearrangement links TRBV5-4 to TRBJ2-5, with 9 bases matching TRBD1. The length of the CDR3 is 16 residues. The germline V gene has CDR1 SGHNT and CDR2 YYREEE (reference sequence). After removal of 4 bases from V and 2 bases from J, the junction contained 9 bases not matched to a gene.

CDR3 sequence: CASSLELAGYNEQFF. The CDR3, as DNA: TGCGCCAGCAGCTTGGAACTAGCGGGGTACAATGAGCAGTTCTTC. V usage is TRBV5-1 and J usage is TRBJ2-1; TRBD2 agrees at 10 bases. This CDR3 spans 15 amino acids. CDR1 is SGHRS, CDR2 YFSETQ, per germline. After removal of 0 bases from V and 4 bases from J, the junction contained 1 base not matched to a gene.

A few counts support this clone. The chain employs TRBV7-9 and TRBJ2-5; 12 bases align to TRBD1. Losses at the gene ends were 5 bases for V and 5 bases for J; bases not matched to a gene: 6. This CDR3 spans 15 amino acids. CDR1 SEHNR and CDR2 FQNEAQ come from the germline V gene (reference sequence). CDR3 DNA: TGTGCCAGCAGCCAGGGACAGGGGGCTTGGGAGACCCAGTACTTC. Translated, it gives CASSQGQGAWETQYF.

The chain recombines TRBV29-1 with TRBJ2-1, with 13 bases matching TRBD2. V shed 5 bases and J 0 bases; nucleotides not matched to a gene: 4. The CDR3 is 16 residues long. Germline V CDR1 and CDR2: SQVTM, ANQGSEA. The CDR3: CSVLGLAGASYNEQFF. CDR3 DNA: TGCAGCGTTCTAGGACTAGCGGGAGCCTCCTACAATGAGCAGTTCTTC.

This clone was picked up a small number of times. The J gene is TRBJ2-3, the V gene TRBV19; 12 bases align to TRBD2. Germline CDR1 and CDR2: LNHDA and SQIVND (reference sequence). The length of the CDR3 is 16 residues. The J segment lost 6 bases and the V segment lost 5 bases, leaving 9 bases of the junction unmatched. The CDR3: CASSSLAGGPGDTQYF. The CDR3 coding sequence is TGTGCCAGTAGTTCCCTAGCGGGAGGGCCGGGGGATACGCAGTATTTT.

In DNA form, the CDR3 reads TGTGCCAGCAGCCCCCTCGCTAGCGGGAGAAAAGAGACCCAGTACTTC. It specifies CASSPLASGRKETQYF. The genes are TRBV2 and TRBJ2-5; 10 bases match TRBD2. V shed 6 bases, J shed 3 bases, and the junction held 10 bases outside the gene matches. The CDR3 has 16 residues. Germline V gene data show CDR1 as SNHLY and CDR2 as FYNNEI.

This clone has a handful of counts. J is TRBJ2-7 and V is TRBV30; 10 bases fit TRBD1. The V and J ends lost 3 bases and 4 bases, in that order; junction bases with no gene match: 3. Germline values: CDR1 GTSNPN, CDR2 SVGIG (reference sequence). The CDR3 runs 13 residues. CDR3 loop: CAWRGDRGYEQYF. In DNA, the CDR3 is TGTGCCTGGAGGGGGGACAGGGGTTACGAGCAGTACTTC. The full variable domain, its missing parts supplied by reference TRBV30 and TRBJ2-7, is SQTIHQWPATLVQPVGSPLSLECTVEGTSNPNLYWYRQAAGRGLQLLFYSVGIGQISSEVPQNLSASRPQDRQFILSSKKLLLSDSGFYLCAWRGDRGYEQYFGPGTRLTVT.

The chain is built from TRBV7-8 and TRBJ1-4; TRBD1 might be the D (6 bases). CDR1 is SGHVS, CDR2 FQNEAQ, per germline. V was trimmed by 4 bases and J by 8 bases, leaving 17 bases between them. This CDR3 has 15 amino acids. The CDR3 DNA follows: TGTGCCAGCAGCTCGCGGGGGGCCTTAGGGGAAAAACTGTTTTTT. Its translation: CASSSRGALGEKLFF.

This chain joins TRBV18 and TRBJ1-2, with D possibly being TRBD1 (5 bases). This CDR3 has 16 amino acids. Per the germline V gene, CDR1 is KGHSH and CDR2 is LQKENI. The ends were cut back, 1 base at V and 0 bases at J, with 12 bases in the middle. CDR3 in amino acids: CASSPLQGTPNYGYTF. The CDR3 region has the DNA TGTGCCAGCTCACCACTGCAGGGTACACCTAACTATGGCTACACCTTC.

The chain joins TRBV6-6 to TRBJ1-2, with TRBD1 matching over 7 bases. V lost 6 bases to trimming and J lost 4 bases; unmatched junction nucleotides: 5. Germline CDR1 reads MNHNY; CDR2 reads SVGAGI (reference sequence). This CDR3 region has 13 residues. The CDR3 spells CASSTTGVYGYTF. The DNA of the CDR3 is TGTGCCAGCAGCACCACAGGGGTCTATGGCTACACCTTC.

The chain couples TRBV3-1 (or the pseudogene TRBV3-2) to TRBJ1-1, with 9 bases lining up with TRBD1. V lost 1 base, J lost 3 bases, and 3 bases stayed unmatched. Germline CDR1 is LGHDT and CDR2 is YNNKEL (reference sequence). The CDR3 length is 15 residues. The CDR3, as DNA: TGTGCCAGCAGCCAAGGGGACAGGGAGGACACTGAAGCTTTCTTT. Protein sequence: CASSQGDREDTEAFF.

The rearrangement uses TRBV5-1 and TRBJ1-5, with 8 nucleotides matching TRBD1. CDR1 is SGHRS and CDR2 is YFSETQ in the germline V gene. Trimming at V came to 2 bases and at J to 5 bases, leaving 0 bases not matched to a gene. CDR3 length equals 13 residues. The CDR3: CASSLQGDQPQHF. The CDR3 region has the DNA TGCGCCAGCAGCTTACAGGGGGATCAGCCCCAGCATTTT. Full variable domain (remainder filled in from reference TRBV5-1 and TRBJ1-5): KAGVTQTPRYLIKTRGQQVTLSCSPISGHRSVSWYQQTPGQGLQFLFEYFSETQRNKGNFPGRFSGRQFSNSRSEMNVSTLELGDSALYLCASSLQGDQPQHFGDGTRLSIL.

The sample holds many counts of this clone. This sample includes further DNA sequences coding for the same CDR3. The chain couples TRBV5-1 to TRBJ2-7, with 9 bases fitting TRBD1. CDR1 is SGHRS and CDR2 is YFSETQ in the germline V gene. The CDR3 is made up of 14 amino acids. The J segment lost 2 bases and the V segment lost 0 bases, leaving 0 bases of the junction unmatched. CDR3 region: CASSLGQGAYEQYF. The CDR3 DNA reads TGCGCCAGCAGCTTGGGACAGGGGGCCTACGAGCAGTACTTC.